This TCR beta chain was recorded in a study of blood T cell repertoires in COVID-19. Study details: In each case, the material was cDNA or gDNA derived from T cells, B-cell-depleted T cells, or PBMCs.

In the study's own analysis: Reference gene primer amplification gave nucleated cell count estimates. The table came from immunoSEQ multiplex PCR; TCRdb's copy has only in-frame clones and leaves some out. The DNA was the basis for D and trimming; V, J and clone size are from that table. The table has some 82,000 clones, roughly 79% seen once; the top ten hold 44%. V lost 5 bases to trimming and J lost 4 bases; unmatched junction nucleotides: 8. CDR3 length: 15 residues. The germline gives CDR1 MNHEY, CDR2 SVGAGI. Sequenced material: peripheral blood. This sequence joins TRBV6-5 and TRBJ2-4; the match to TRBD1 covers 7 bases. This TCR came from an elderly man with acute or convalescent COVID-19. CDR3 protein: CASSRTGQWKNIQYF. In DNA, the CDR3 is TGTGCCAGCAGTCGGACGGGACAGTGGAAAAACATTCAGTACTTC.